This TCR beta chain was sequenced during a study of cytomegalovirus exposure and HLA in healthy donors. Study overall: Assignment to the Caucasian-associated ancestry cluster applied to around 80% of the approximately 390 genotyped donors.

PCR used 60 Vbeta primers and 13 Jbeta primers. Some clones are missing from TCRdb's copy, which holds only in-frame ones; the method was immunoSEQ multiplex PCR. This sample's clone table lists around 75,000 clones. V dropped 1 base and J dropped 6 bases, with 9 bases sitting between them. CDR1 and CDR2 from the germline V gene are SGHNT and YYREEE (reference sequence). This CDR3 has 13 residues. This sequence joins TRBV5-4 and TRBJ2-3; no firm D call. The receptor comes from a middle-aged man in good health and CMV-seropositive. Sequenced sample: PBMCs. The CDR3 DNA follows: TGTGCCAGCAGCTTGATGGCGGATGATACGCAGTATTTT. Its protein product is CASSLMADDTQYF. The full variable domain, rest sourced from reference TRBV5-4 and TRBJ2-3, is ETGVTQSPTHLIKTRGQQVTLRCSSQSGHNTVSWYQQALGQGPQFIFQYYREEENGRGNFPPRFSGLQFPNYSSELNVNALELDDSALYLCASSLMADDTQYFGPGTRLTVL.